These 13 T cell receptor beta chains were sequenced from one sample in a study of PD-1 blockade in classical Hodgkin lymphoma. The table came from immunoSEQ multiplex PCR; TCRdb's copy has only in-frame clones and leaves some out. This sample yields tens of thousands of clones, of which over 55% are seen a single time; 2.5% to 3.5% belongs to the top ten. Following autologous stem cell transplantation, relapse occurred in every patient, and exposure to brentuximab vedotin varied. Sequencing was performed on peripheral blood mononuclear cells (PBMCs), taken at baseline. Every receptor here comes from a human donor with classical Hodgkin lymphoma.

A few counts support this clone. This rearrangement joins TRBV19 to TRBJ1-1, with D uncertain. The CDR3 sequence is 10 residues long. CDR1 is LNHDA and CDR2 is SQIVND in the germline V gene (reference sequence). The V end was cut by 10 bases, the J end by 9 bases, with 12 bases between. The CDR3: CATGPSKAFF. For the CDR3, the DNA is TGTGCCACCGGACCCTCGAAAGCTTTCTTT.

This chain connects TRBV7-9 to TRBJ1-5; D possibly corresponds to TRBD1 (6 bases). Looked up from germline, CDR1 is SEHNR and CDR2 is FQNEAQ (reference sequence). Deletions cut 8 bases from V and 5 bases from J, with 16 bases between. This CDR3 has 14 amino acids. CDR3: CASDQSGADQPQHF. CDR3 nucleotides: TGTGCCAGCGACCAGTCGGGGGCGGATCAGCCCCAGCATTTT. The full variable domain, with the rest looked up from reference TRBV7-9 and TRBJ1-5, is DTGVSQNPRHKITKRGQNVTFRCDPISEHNRLYWYRQTLGQGPEFLTYFQNEAQLEKSRLLSDRFSAERPKGSFSTLEIQRTEQGDSAMYLCASDQSGADQPQHFGDGTRLSIL.

The chain links TRBV7-9 to TRBJ2-5; no definite D call. The length of the CDR3 is 12 residues. Germline V CDR1 and CDR2: SEHNR, FQNEAQ (reference sequence). With 3 bases removed from V and 5 bases from J, the gap between germline ends came to 7 bases. CDR3 residues: CASSLDGETQYF. CDR3 bases: TGTGCCAGCAGCTTGGACGGGGAGACCCAGTACTTC.

The chain couples TRBV14 to TRBJ2-7; no definite D call. Germline values: CDR1 SGHDN, CDR2 FVKESK. The CDR3 runs to 19 residues. The germline V and J ends were trimmed by 1 base and 2 bases, with 24 bases remaining between them. The CDR3 reads CASSQGSKLTNRVAYEQYF. CDR3 DNA: TGTGCCAGCAGCCAAGGGTCGAAACTAACTAATCGGGTGGCCTACGAGCAGTACTTC.

This clone was seen once. V usage is TRBV10-2 and J usage is TRBJ2-3; 9 bases are shared with TRBD1. V lost 9 bases, J lost 7 bases, and 17 bases stayed unmatched. The CDR3 has 16 amino acids. Germline V CDR1 and CDR2: WSHSY, SAAADI. CDR3 nucleotides: TGCGCCAGGGTGGACAGGGGCGTTAGAACGAACTATACGCAGTATTTT. As protein: CARVDRGVRTNYTQYF.

The chain uses TRBV19 and TRBJ2-7; D gene ambiguous. Germline CDR1 reads LNHDA; CDR2 reads SQIVND (reference sequence). The V gene lost 3 bases and the J gene lost 1 base, with 16 bases spanning the gap. The CDR3 has 16 amino acids. CDR3 DNA: TGTGCCAGTAGTATTTCAGGCGGTGTAGCTTCCTACGAGCAGTACTTC. It codes for CASSISGGVASYEQYF. The full variable domain, completed using reference TRBV19 and TRBJ2-7, is DGGITQSPKYLFRKEGQNVTLSCEQNLNHDAMYWYRQDPGQGLRLIYYSQIVNDFQKGDIAEGYSVSREKKESFPLTVTSAQKNPTAFYLCASSISGGVASYEQYFGPGTRLTVT.

This clone was recorded a few times. The chain recombines TRBV25-1 with TRBJ2-7; D is unresolved. Trimming took off 6 bases at V and 3 bases at J, with 12 bases between the two ends. CDR1 MGHDK and CDR2 SYGVNS come from the germline V gene. This CDR3 is built from 13 residues. Here the CDR3 DNA reads TGTGCCAGCAGAACGCAAACCAACTACGAGCAGTACTTC. This translates into CASRTQTNYEQYF.

V and J are TRBV4-3 and TRBJ2-3, with 7 nucleotides matching TRBD2. V lost 1 base, J lost 4 bases, and 8 bases stayed unmatched. The length of the CDR3 is 16 residues. Germline-derived CDR1 and CDR2 are LGHNA and YSLEER. The CDR3 sequence is CASSQAPGLWSDTQYF. CDR3 coding DNA: TGCGCCAGCAGCCAAGCACCGGGACTATGGTCAGATACGCAGTATTTT.

The rearrangement joins TRBV7-8 to TRBJ2-1, with 11 bases aligning to TRBD2. V gave up 5 bases and J gave up 5 bases; unmatched junction bases: 11. Germline V gene lookup returns CDR1 SGHVS and CDR2 FQNEAQ. The CDR3 consists of 17 residues. The CDR3 DNA is TGTGCCAGCAGCGCCCGTTCGGGGACTAGCGGCCACAATGAGCAGTTCTTC. Amino acids: CASSARSGTSGHNEQFF.

The chain combines TRBV25-1 with TRBJ1-1; D is unclear. This CDR3 region has 17 residues. Trimming pared 3 bases from V and 0 bases from J, leaving 17 bases between. Germline V lookup: CDR1 MGHDK, CDR2 SYGVNS. The CDR3 sequence: CASSDPGEPTLNTEAFF. The CDR3 nucleotides are TGTGCCAGCAGTGACCCCGGGGAGCCTACGTTGAACACTGAAGCTTTCTTT.

This rearrangement joins TRBV9 to TRBJ2-1; TRBD1 agrees at 8 bases. The CDR3 length is 19 residues. In germline, CDR1 is SGDLS, CDR2 YYNGEE. V dropped 4 bases and J dropped 7; count of bases not matched to a gene: 22. CDR3 residues: CASSSGQGGWGAPRNEQFF. In nucleotides, the CDR3 is TGTGCCAGCAGCTCCGGACAGGGTGGCTGGGGGGCCCCTAGGAATGAGCAGTTCTTC.

This rearrangement joins TRBV7-2 to TRBJ2-7, with 10 positions matching TRBD2. Per germline, CDR1 SGHTA and CDR2 FQGNSA. This CDR3 region has 15 residues. After removal of 3 bases from V and 2 bases from J, the junction contained 4 bases not matched to a gene. CDR3 nucleotides: TGTGCCAGCAGCTTCGCCACTAGCGGGGCCTACGAGCAGTACTTC. It specifies CASSFATSGAYEQYF.

The chain links TRBV27 to TRBJ2-7, with 10 nucleotides matching TRBD2. V lost 6 bases, J lost 5 bases, and 7 bases stayed unmatched. In germline, CDR1 is MNHEY, CDR2 SMNVEV (reference sequence). There are 14 residues in the CDR3. Written as DNA, the CDR3 is TGTGCCAGCAGGACTAGCGGGTCCCGCAACGAGCAGTACTTC. It encodes CASRTSGSRNEQYF.